Shown below are 5 T cell receptor beta chains from a single sample sequenced in a study of CD8 T cells in ankylosing spondylitis. TCRdb re-analysed the 5' RACE reads in MiXCR, keeping a single row per CDR3 protein. The sample shows about 360,000 distinct CDR3 sequences, roughly 14% of them seen only once. Sequencing was done on a sample of blood, either unsorted or a sorted T cell fraction (not recorded which). The receptors come from a male donor with ankylosing spondylitis or in good health (not recorded which).

The chain has TRBV20-1 and TRBJ2-7, with D unresolved. V lost 3 bases and J 3 bases, leaving 9 bases between the germline ends. This CDR3 contains 12 residues. Germline V gene data show CDR1 as DFQATT and CDR2 as SNEGSKA (reference sequence). The CDR3 protein is CSAREGFYEQYF. In nucleotides, the CDR3 is TGCAGTGCTAGGGAAGGGTTCTACGAGCAGTACTTC.

The rearrangement uses TRBV29-1 and TRBJ2-1, with D maybe TRBD2 (5 bases). CDR3 length: 13 residues. CDR1 is SQVTM, CDR2 ANQGSEA, per germline. Trimming shortened V by 2 bases and J by 3 bases, and 8 bases separated the two germline ends. CDR3 residues: CSVERGVYNEQFF. CDR3 DNA: TGCAGCGTTGAACGGGGAGTCTACAATGAGCAGTTCTTC.

This clonotype was seen a handful of times. The chain employs TRBV7-6 and TRBJ2-5; 7 bases fit TRBD2. Germline CDR1 SGHVS, CDR2 FNYEAQ. V trimming: 0 bases; J trimming: 3 bases; junction bases outside the gene matches: 7. The CDR3 length is 16 residues. The DNA for the CDR3 is TGTGCCAGCAGCTTAGCGGGTTCCGGGGGGAAAGAGACCCAGTACTTC. Amino acids: CASSLAGSGGKETQYF.

In this sample, this clonotype turned up a few times. V usage is TRBV5-5 and J usage is TRBJ2-7, with D perhaps matching TRBD1 (6 bases). Germline CDR1 reads SGHKS; CDR2 reads YYEKEE (reference sequence). This CDR3 is 13 amino acids long. V was shortened by 5 bases and J by 3 bases, with 12 bases between the two germline ends. CDR3 sequence: CASSFDRLYEQYF. The CDR3 DNA follows: TGTGCCAGCAGTTTTGACAGGCTCTACGAGCAGTACTTC.

This clonotype was seen only a few times. The rearrangement uses TRBV6-2 or TRBV6-3 and TRBJ2-1; 12 bases are a match to TRBD2. Per germline, CDR1 MNHEY and CDR2 SVGEGT. This CDR3 has 15 amino acids. V was pared by 2 bases and J by 7 bases, with 3 bases of the junction left unmatched. In DNA, the CDR3 is TGTGCCAGCAGTTACCTAGCGGGGGGGCCGAATGAGCAGTTCTTC. Encoded protein: CASSYLAGGPNEQFF.